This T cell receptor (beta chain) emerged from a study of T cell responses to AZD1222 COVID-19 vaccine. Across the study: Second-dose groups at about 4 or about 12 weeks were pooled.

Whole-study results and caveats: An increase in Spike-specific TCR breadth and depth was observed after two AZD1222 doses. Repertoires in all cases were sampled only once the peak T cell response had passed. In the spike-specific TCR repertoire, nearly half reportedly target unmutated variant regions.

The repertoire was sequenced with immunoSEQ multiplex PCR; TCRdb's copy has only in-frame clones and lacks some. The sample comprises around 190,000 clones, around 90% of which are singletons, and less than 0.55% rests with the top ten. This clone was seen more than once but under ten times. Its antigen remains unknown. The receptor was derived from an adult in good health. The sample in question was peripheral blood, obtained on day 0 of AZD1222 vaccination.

As DNA, the CDR3 is TGTGCCAGCAGGGGTAGTAGGGAGGGGGAGCAGTACTTC. It yields the protein CASRGSREGEQYF. This rearrangement joins TRBV2 to TRBJ2-7; TRBD2 aligns across 7 bases. CDR3 length: 13 residues. Germline V gene sequence: CDR1 SNHLY, CDR2 FYNNEI. With 6 bases clipped from V and 7 bases from J, the junction kept 9 bases outside the gene matches. Combining the CDR3 with reference TRBV2 and TRBJ2-7 gives the whole variable domain EPEVTQTPSHQVTQMGQEVILRCVPISNHLYFYWYRQILGQKVEFLVSFYNNEISEKSEIFDDQFSVERPDGSNFTLKIRSTKLEDSAMYFCASRGSREGEQYFGPGTRLTVT.